This T cell receptor beta chain was profiled in a study of blood T cells in healthy people across ages (dated by TCRdb to the mid-2010s). With respect to the entire study: Template switching captured roughly one uniquely barcoded TCR beta cDNA molecule per two T cells in model experiments. Age-related changes in TCR beta repertoire diversity were measured in the study by deep sequencing normalized with unique cDNA molecular identifiers. The donors were divided into four age groups: young (average around 16 years), middle-aged (almost 40), aged (about 60) and long-lived (roughly 88). To avoid experimental bias, donors of different ages were distributed randomly across sequencing lanes. The study analyzed two additional independent replicas of 1 million unique cDNA reads from the same blood draw for two donors, one aged 18 to 29 and one aged 80 or older. Study-wide findings and limitations: Bulk unsorted PBMC profiling prevented conclusive comparison of naive and antigen-experienced compartments. The percentage of naive T cells measured by flow cytometry correlated strongly with observed TCR beta diversity. Observed TCR beta diversity per million T cells fell roughly linearly with age, and a significant reduction was already apparent by age about 38. Compared with the aged group, the long-lived group had more naive CD4+ T cells, fewer expanded clones and increased TCR diversity, a pattern suggesting age selection. Total diversity estimates from one million sequenced T cells were considered lower bounds and underestimates. Donor CMV infection status was unknown, potentially confounding age-related changes in expanded clonotypes.

The sample holds a few counts of this clonotype. Its antigen is unknown. Base qualities are not at hand, and no much larger clone is one base apart. Receptors were amplified or captured by 5' RACE. The sample was run on an Illumina HiSeq 2500. A second PCR of roughly 7 to 11 cycles was performed with a sample-barcoded 5' primer and a J-beta primer mix. A template-switch 5' adaptor carrying 12 random nucleotides introduced a unique molecular identifier onto each TCR beta cDNA molecule. At least 3 million CDR3-containing paired-end reads were obtained from each sample. First-strand cDNA was synthesized from all RNA with the Mint cDNA synthesis kit, primed by a TRBC-specific oligonucleotide. All cDNA was treated with uracil-DNA glycosylase and then went through a first 18-cycle PCR with the universal primers M1SS and BC2_uni_R. The paper's processing steps were these. Normalization of each sample was performed by random selection of 1 million high-quality reads, each carrying a distinct molecular identifier. Reads sharing molecular identifiers were discarded rather than binned into consensus sequences. MiTCR, run with a Q25 quality threshold and the strictest error-elimination algorithm, handled CDR3 identification, clonotype clustering and error correction. Lower-bound total TCR beta diversity was estimated with a nonparametric unseen species model using Euler transformation. The public reads were reanalyzed by TCRdb: fastp trimming at Q25, MiXCR alignment, in-frame beta chains only. Each entry is one CDR3 protein sequence, shown with its most common DNA and genes. The V and J calls follow TCRdb's processing rather than the paper's. The sample table records about 730,000 distinct CDR3 sequences; roughly 41% of these occur just once. The leading ten clones occupy roughly 20% of the sample.

Systemically healthy Caucasian individuals from Russia, 39 in total and aged about 6 to 95 years, were included as donors. Around 10 milliliters of peripheral blood were collected from each donor into EDTA-treated Vacutainer tubes. Ficoll-Paque density-gradient centrifugation was used to isolate PBMCs, with at least 6.5 million per sample. Total RNA was extracted from PBMCs with Trizol reagent, with at least 6 micrograms obtained per sample. Naive CD45RAhigh/CD27high T cell percentages were measured by flow cytometry on a PBMC aliquot from every donor. The V and J ends are trimmed by 2 bases and 2 bases, leaving 20 bases between them. Per the germline V gene, KGHSH is the CDR1 and LQKENI is the CDR2. From cysteine to phenylalanine, the CDR3 is 18 amino acids long. Only the CDR3 DNA stays, 54 bases, in frame from base 1.

This TCR came from a woman in her sixties in good health. The sequenced material came from blood. This sequence uses TRBV18 and TRBJ2-3; 6 matching bases give a weak D call of TRBD2. The CDR3: CASSPSGRGRSPTDTQYF. Read as DNA, the sequence is TGTGCCAGCTCACCAAGTGGTCGGGGGAGATCCCCCACAGATACGCAGTATTTT.